Included here is one T cell receptor (beta chain) sequence, with context. Its antigen is not identified. Sequencing was performed with immunoSEQ multiplex PCR; in TCRdb, only in-frame clones are kept and a portion is missing. The table has more than 7,500 clones, 72% seen once. This entry comes from a study of tumor-infiltrating lymphocytes in localized non-small cell lung cancer. Study at large: Each patient gave resected tumor and non-adjacent uninvolved lung tissue.

This CDR3 contains 13 residues. Per the germline V gene, CDR1 is SGHNT and CDR2 is YENEEA. Unmatched junction bases numbered 8, after V lost 11 bases and J lost 3 bases. Study-wide results and caveats: Immunotypes IM1 and IM2 had similar TCR-derived T-cell fractions.

The rearrangement joins TRBV11-3 to TRBJ2-7, with 9 bases identical to TRBD2. This receptor was taken from a human donor with non-small cell lung cancer. Sequences were obtained from lung tumor tissue. The CDR3 bases are TGTGCCTCATCGGAGACTAGCGGCTACGAGCAGTACTTC. It translates to CASSETSGYEQYF. Drawing the rest from reference TRBV11-3 and TRBJ2-7, the complete variable domain is EAGVVQSPRYKIIEKKQPVAFWCNPISGHNTLYWYLQNLGQGPELLIRYENEEAVDDSQLPKDRFSAERLKGVDSTLKIQPAELGDSAVYLCASSETSGYEQYFGPGTRLTVT.